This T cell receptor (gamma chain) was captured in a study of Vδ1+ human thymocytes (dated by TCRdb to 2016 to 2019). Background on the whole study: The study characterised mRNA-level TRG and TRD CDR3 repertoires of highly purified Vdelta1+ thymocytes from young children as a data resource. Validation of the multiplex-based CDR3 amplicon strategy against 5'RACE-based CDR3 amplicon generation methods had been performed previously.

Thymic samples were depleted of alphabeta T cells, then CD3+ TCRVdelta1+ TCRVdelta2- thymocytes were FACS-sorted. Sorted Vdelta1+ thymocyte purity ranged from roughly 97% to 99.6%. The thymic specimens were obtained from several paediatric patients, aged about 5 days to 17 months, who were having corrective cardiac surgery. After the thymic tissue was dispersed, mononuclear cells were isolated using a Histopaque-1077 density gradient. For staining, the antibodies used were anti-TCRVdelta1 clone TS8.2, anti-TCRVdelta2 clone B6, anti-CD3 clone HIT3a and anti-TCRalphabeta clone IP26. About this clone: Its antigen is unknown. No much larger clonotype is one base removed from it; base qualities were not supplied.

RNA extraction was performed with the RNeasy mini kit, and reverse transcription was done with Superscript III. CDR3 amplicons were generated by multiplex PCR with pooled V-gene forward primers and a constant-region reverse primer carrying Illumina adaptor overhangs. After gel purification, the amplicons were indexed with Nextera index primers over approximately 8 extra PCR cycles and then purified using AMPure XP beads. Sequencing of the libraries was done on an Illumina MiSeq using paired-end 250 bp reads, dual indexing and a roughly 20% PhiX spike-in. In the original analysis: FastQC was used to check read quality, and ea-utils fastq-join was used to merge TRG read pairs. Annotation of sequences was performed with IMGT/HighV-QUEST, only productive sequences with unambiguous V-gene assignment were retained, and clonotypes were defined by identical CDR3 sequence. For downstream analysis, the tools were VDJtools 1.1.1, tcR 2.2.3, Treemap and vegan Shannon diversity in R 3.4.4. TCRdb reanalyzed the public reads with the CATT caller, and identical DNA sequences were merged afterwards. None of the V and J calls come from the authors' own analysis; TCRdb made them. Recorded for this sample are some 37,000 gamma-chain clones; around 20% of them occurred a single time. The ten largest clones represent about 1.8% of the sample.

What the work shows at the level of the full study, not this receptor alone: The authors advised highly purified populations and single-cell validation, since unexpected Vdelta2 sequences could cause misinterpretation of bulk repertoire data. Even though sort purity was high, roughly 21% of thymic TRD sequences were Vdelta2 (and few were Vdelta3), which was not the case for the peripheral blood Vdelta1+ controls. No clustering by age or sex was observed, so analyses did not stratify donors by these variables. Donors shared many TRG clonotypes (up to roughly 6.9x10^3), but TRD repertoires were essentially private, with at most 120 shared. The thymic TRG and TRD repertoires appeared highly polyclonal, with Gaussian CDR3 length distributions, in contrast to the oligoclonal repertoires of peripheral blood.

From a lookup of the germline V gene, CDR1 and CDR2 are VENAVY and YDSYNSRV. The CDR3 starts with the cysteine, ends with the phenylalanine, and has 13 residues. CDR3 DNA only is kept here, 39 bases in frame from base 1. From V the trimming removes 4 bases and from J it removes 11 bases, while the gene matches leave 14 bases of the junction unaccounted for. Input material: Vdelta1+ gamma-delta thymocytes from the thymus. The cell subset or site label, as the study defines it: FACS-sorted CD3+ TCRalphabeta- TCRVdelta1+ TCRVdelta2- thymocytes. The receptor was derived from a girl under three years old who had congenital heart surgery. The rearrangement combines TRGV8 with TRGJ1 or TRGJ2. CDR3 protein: CATWDKYMVQKLF. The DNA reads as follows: TGTGCCACCTGGGACAAGTATATGGTTCAGAAACTCTTT.